The rows below give T cell receptor beta chains drawn from one sample of a study of identical twins. TCRdb reanalysed the 5' RACE reads using MiXCR and keeps one entry per CDR3 protein. The table shows about 730,000 distinct CDR3 sequences, with less than 25% occurring only once. The sample also formed part of further work on T cells expressing NK-cell markers.

The sample consisted of PBMCs. Every receptor here comes from a young woman in good health. The CDR3 runs from the conserved cysteine through the conserved F or W. Fields, in order: clone size, V gene, D gene, J gene, CDR3 DNA, CDR3 protein. A D gene is named only where the DNA matches it firmly. Clone size is not always given. Where it is, it says once, few, many or a class for expanded clones.

.	TRBV30	TRBD2	TRBJ2-5	TGTGCCTGGAGTGTTAGCGGGAGTGGGGAGACCCAGTACTTC	CAWSVSGSGETQYF
.	TRBV5-4	.	TRBJ2-5	TGTGCCAGCAGCTTGGACTGGGGAGAGACCCAGTACTTC	CASSLDWGETQYF
.	TRBV20-1	.	TRBJ2-3	TGCAGTGCTAGAGCACCACCGGATACGCAGTATTTT	CSARAPPDTQYF
few	TRBV29-1	TRBD2	TRBJ2-7	TGCAGCGTTTGGACTAGCGGTATTGAGGAGCAGTACTTC	CSVWTSGIEEQYF
.	TRBV3-1	TRBD2	TRBJ2-7	TGTGCCAGCAGCTTTAGCGGGGGACCCTACGAGCAGTACTTC	CASSFSGGPYEQYF
.	TRBV12-3/TRBV12-4	TRBD2	TRBJ2-3	TGTGCCAGCTCCCTACTAGCGTATAGCACAGATACGCAGTATTTT	CASSLLAYSTDTQYF
few	TRBV6-2/TRBV6-3	.	TRBJ1-4	TGTGCCAGCAGCGCGTCGGGACGCCCCGAAAAACTGTTTTTT	CASSASGRPEKLFF
.	TRBV2	TRBD1	TRBJ2-3	TGTGCCAGCAGCGCCCCGTGGACAGGGGAGGATACGCAGTATTTT	CASSAPWTGEDTQYF
.	TRBV7-9	TRBD2	TRBJ2-1	TGTGCCAGCAGCTTAATGGGACTAGGAAGTGAGCAGTTCTTC	CASSLMGLGSEQFF
.	TRBV6-1	TRBD2	TRBJ2-7	TGTGCCAGCAGCCCAACGGGACTAGCAATCACCTACGAGCAGTACTTC	CASSPTGLAITYEQYF
many	TRBV4-2	.	TRBJ2-1	TGTGCCAGCAGCCAAGATCGAAGAGGGGGGCTGGGGAATGAGCAGTTCTTC	CASSQDRRGGLGNEQFF
.	TRBV5-1	TRBD2	TRBJ2-3	TGCGCCAGCAGCTTGGTGCTCCAGCGGGGGATCACAGATACGCAGTATTTT	CASSLVLQRGITDTQYF
.	TRBV9	.	TRBJ2-1	TGTGCCAGCAGCGTAGGTTCGGGGGGCCATGAGCAGTTCTTC	CASSVGSGGHEQFF
.	TRBV12-3/TRBV12-4	TRBD2	TRBJ2-2	TGTGCCAGCAGTTTATGGGAGTCGCGGGGGGGCGGGGAGCTGTTTTTT	CASSLWESRGGGELFF
.	TRBV6-2/TRBV6-3	TRBD2	TRBJ2-2	TGTGCCAGCAGGCCTAGCGGGAGGTACACCGGGGAGCTGTTTTTT	CASRPSGRYTGELFF
few	TRBV18	.	TRBJ2-1	TGTGCCAGCTCACCTATAGGGTTCACCTACAATGAGCAGTTCTTC	CASSPIGFTYNEQFF
.	TRBV9	TRBD1	TRBJ1-2	TGTGCCAGCAGCGTAGAGGGGACAGCCGAATATGGCTACACCTTC	CASSVEGTAEYGYTF
few	TRBV20-1	TRBD1	TRBJ1-3	TGCAGTGCTAGATATAGACAGGGCGGAAACACCATATATTTT	CSARYRQGGNTIYF
few	TRBV29-1	.	TRBJ2-3	TGCAGCGTGTGGGACTTGCGAATCACAGATACGCAGTATTTT	CSVWDLRITDTQYF
.	TRBV29-1	.	TRBJ1-1	TGCAGCGTCCAATCAGGGCTGAACACTGAAGCTTTCTTT	CSVQSGLNTEAFF
few	TRBV6-1	.	TRBJ2-1	TGTGCCATCAGTCAGGGCGCCTACAATGAGCAGTTCTTC	CAISQGAYNEQFF
many	TRBV5-1	.	TRBJ2-5	TGCGCCAGCAGCGTCGGAGTCCAAGAGACCCAGTACTTC	CASSVGVQETQYF
.	TRBV20-1	.	TRBJ2-5	TGCAGTGCTAGAGATGGCGTGGAGACCCAGTACTTC	CSARDGVETQYF